This entry describes one T cell receptor (beta chain). Its antigen remains unknown. Germline-derived CDR1 and CDR2 are SQVTM and ANQGSEA. The CDR3 has 14 residues. The V and J ends lost 6 bases and 2 bases respectively, with 16 bases between them. The data originate from a study of blood T cells in healthy people across ages. General study points: A conclusive naive versus antigen-experienced comparison was prevented by the unsorted PBMCs. Naive T cell percentage showed a strong correlation with TCR beta diversity.

PCR was performed a second time for roughly 7 to 11 cycles using a sample-barcoded 5' primer and a J-beta primer mix. TCRdb redid the calling of the 5' RACE reads with MiXCR, one entry per CDR3 protein. The sample lists roughly 860,000 distinct CDR3 sequences, around 62% occurring once. The specimen was blood. The receptor's source is a man aged 30 to 45 in good health. The rearrangement joins TRBV29-1 to TRBJ1-1; tentative D call: TRBD1 (5 bases). DNA for the CDR3: TGCAGCGTGGCGGGGGGGGAATTAAACACTGAAGCTTTCTTT. Translating it yields CSVAGGELNTEAFF.